The rows below give T cell receptor beta chains drawn from one sample of a study of CD8 T cells in ankylosing spondylitis. Using its own MiXCR run on the 5' RACE reads, TCRdb lists one record per CDR3 protein. This sample has around 150,000 distinct CDR3 sequences; about 18% occur once, and the top ten carry under 9%. Sequences were obtained from blood, either unsorted or a sorted T cell fraction (not recorded which). The receptors derive from a male donor with ankylosing spondylitis or in good health (not recorded which). The CDR3 runs from the conserved cysteine through the conserved F or W. D genes are given only for firm matches. Clone size is stated in some rows and not others, as once, few, many or a class when expanded.

d_call,j_call,v_call,clone_size,cdr3_aa,cdr3_nt
.,TRBJ1-1,TRBV2,few,CASSVGQSAFF,TGTGCCAGCAGTGTTGGGCAGTCAGCTTTCTTT
.,TRBJ2-3,TRBV5-1,.,CASSPLGAGTDTQYF,TGCGCCAGCAGCCCCCTGGGGGCCGGTACAGATACGCAGTATTTT
.,TRBJ2-3,TRBV5-1,many,CASSFAGPDTQYF,TGCGCCAGCAGCTTTGCCGGGCCAGATACGCAGTATTTT
.,TRBJ1-1,TRBV5-1,once,CASSLVSGMNTEAFF,TGCGCCAGCAGCTTAGTGTCTGGGATGAACACTGAAGCTTTCTTT
.,TRBJ1-2,TRBV25-1,many,CASSNNVGTPGRGYTF,TGTGCCAGCAGTAATAATGTGGGGACCCCCGGGCGCGGCTACACCTTC
TRBD2,TRBJ2-7,TRBV28,many,CASSQLGLAVYEQYF,TGTGCCAGCAGTCAGTTAGGACTAGCAGTCTACGAGCAGTACTTC
TRBD1,TRBJ2-2,TRBV11-2,.,CASSFTGVSTGELFF,TGTGCCAGCAGTTTCACAGGGGTCAGCACCGGGGAGCTGTTTTTT
TRBD1,TRBJ1-4,TRBV7-9,once,CASSWDRYNEKLFF,TGTGCCAGCAGCTGGGACAGGTATAATGAAAAACTGTTTTTT
TRBD1,TRBJ1-5,TRBV7-9,few,CASSLDAGGQPQHF,TGTGCCAGCAGCTTAGATGCAGGGGGTCAGCCCCAGCATTTT
TRBD1,TRBJ2-1,TRBV5-1,many,CASSPWTGGRITRYNEQFF,TGCGCCAGCAGCCCCTGGACAGGGGGCAGGATAACGCGTTACAATGAGCAGTTCTTC
TRBD1,TRBJ2-2,TRBV24-1,few,CATSDEDRGPTGELFF,TGTGCCACCAGTGATGAGGACAGGGGCCCCACCGGGGAGCTGTTTTTT
.,TRBJ2-7,TRBV11-2,.,CASSLYGGPTYEQYF,TGTGCCAGCAGCTTATATGGGGGACCTACCTACGAGCAGTACTTC
.,TRBJ2-7,TRBV23-1,once,CASSQSSLSYEQYF,TGCGCCAGCAGTCAATCTTCTCTCTCCTACGAGCAGTACTTC
TRBD1,TRBJ2-3,TRBV5-1,many,CASSPGQGADTQYF,TGCGCCAGCAGCCCCGGACAGGGGGCAGATACGCAGTATTTT
TRBD2,TRBJ2-7,TRBV5-1,many,CASSEDLAGAHEQYF,TGCGCCAGCAGCGAAGACCTAGCGGGAGCACACGAGCAGTACTTC
TRBD1,TRBJ1-1,TRBV12-3/TRBV12-4,.,CASSPGGAKIEAFF,TGTGCCAGCAGCCCAGGGGGCGCAAAAATTGAAGCTTTCTTT
.,TRBJ1-1,TRBV6-1,.,CASSGPGPQNTEAFF,TGTGCCAGCAGTGGGCCGGGACCGCAAAACACTGAAGCTTTCTTT
TRBD2,TRBJ2-1,TRBV5-1,.,CASSSFGRYNEQFF,TGCGCCAGCAGCTCATTCGGGAGGTACAATGAGCAGTTCTTC
.,TRBJ2-2,TRBV5-1,.,CASSPQTGFTGELFF,TGCGCCAGCAGCCCCCAAACAGGGTTTACCGGGGAGCTGTTTTTT
TRBD2,TRBJ2-1,TRBV28,.,CASISVIAGGAHEQFF,TGTGCCAGCATTTCAGTCATAGCGGGAGGGGCCCATGAGCAGTTCTTC
TRBD1,TRBJ2-7,TRBV6-5,few,CASRRGQGAYEQYF,TGTGCCAGCAGAAGGGGGCAGGGGGCTTACGAGCAGTACTTC
TRBD1,TRBJ2-7,TRBV7-9,many,CASSSSGTGDREQYF,TGTGCCAGCAGCTCCTCCGGGACAGGGGATCGCGAGCAGTACTTC
.,TRBJ2-7,TRBV5-1,.,CASSLAHGGDEQYF,TGCGCCAGCAGCTTGGCCCATGGAGGGGACGAGCAGTACTTC
.,TRBJ2-7,TRBV5-4,.,CASSGLSNEQYF,TGTGCCAGCAGCGGCTTGAGTAACGAGCAGTACTTC
.,TRBJ2-3,TRBV18,many,CASSRYVVLADTQYF,TGTGCCAGCTCACGGTACGTCGTGCTAGCAGATACGCAGTATTTT
TRBD1,TRBJ1-2,TRBV5-1,many,CASSFRQGYTYGYTF,TGCGCCAGCAGCTTCCGACAGGGATACACCTATGGCTACACCTTC
.,TRBJ2-2,TRBV29-1,few,CSVDVANTGELFF,TGCAGCGTTGACGTGGCGAACACCGGGGAGCTGTTTTTT
.,TRBJ2-3,TRBV24-1,many,CATGDDASTDTQYF,TGTGCCACCGGGGACGACGCCAGCACAGATACGCAGTATTTT
.,TRBJ2-5,TRBV20-1,many,CSAPSMVALSAQYF,TGCAGTGCCCCTTCGATGGTGGCGCTCTCGGCCCAGTACTTC
.,TRBJ1-2,TRBV18,.,CASSPGEYGYTF,TGTGCCAGCTCACCCGGGGAATATGGCTACACCTTC
TRBD1,TRBJ2-5,TRBV6-5,few,CASSYRAPGTGRETQYF,TGTGCCAGCAGTTACCGAGCTCCAGGGACAGGGCGAGAGACCCAGTACTTC
TRBD1,TRBJ2-7,TRBV5-1,.,CASSPGQGADEQYF,TGCGCCAGCAGCCCCGGACAGGGTGCCGACGAGCAGTACTTC
TRBD2,TRBJ2-7,TRBV3-1,many,CASSPSGSPHEQYF,TGTGCCAGCAGCCCCAGCGGGAGCCCCCACGAGCAGTACTTC
.,TRBJ2-4,TRBV5-6,.,CASSGIDIQYF,TGTGCCAGCAGCGGGATAGACATTCAGTACTTC
.,TRBJ2-7,TRBV29-1,few,CSVEIGRNEQYF,TGCAGCGTTGAAATTGGGAGGAACGAGCAGTACTTC
TRBD1,TRBJ1-2,TRBV3-1,.,CASSVGQGDGYTF,TGTGCCAGCAGCGTGGGACAGGGGGACGGCTACACCTTC
TRBD2,TRBJ2-2,TRBV10-3,few,CAISLVVGGSSDTGELFF,TGTGCCATCAGTCTAGTCGTGGGCGGGAGTTCAGACACCGGGGAGCTGTTTTTT
.,TRBJ1-1,TRBV27,many,CASRRGSMNTEAFF,TGTGCCAGCAGGCGGGGCTCCATGAACACTGAAGCTTTCTTT
TRBD2,TRBJ2-7,TRBV30,few,CAWMEGGLREQYF,TGTGCCTGGATGGAGGGAGGGCTAAGGGAGCAGTACTTC